This TCR beta chain was recorded in a study of cytomegalovirus exposure and HLA in healthy donors. About this clone: Its antigen is still unknown.

Study observations and caveats: The classifier reportedly diagnosed cytomegalovirus status with high sensitivity and specificity.

CDR1 is MGHDK and CDR2 is SYGVNS in the germline V gene. V shed 4 bases, J shed 6 bases, and the junction held 18 bases outside the gene matches. The CDR3 runs 17 residues. TCRdb's table, derived via immunoSEQ multiplex PCR, lists solely in-frame clones and lacks some. The sample has some 110,000 clones; around 85% are singletons. The sequenced material came from PBMCs. The sequence was collected from a young man in good health and CMV-seropositive. J is TRBJ2-7 and V is TRBV25-1; TRBD2 agrees at 7 bases. This CDR3 reads CASSAQGGLAVGREQYF. The CDR3 DNA reads TGTGCCAGCAGTGCCCAGGGTGGGCTAGCGGTGGGGCGCGAGCAGTACTTC.